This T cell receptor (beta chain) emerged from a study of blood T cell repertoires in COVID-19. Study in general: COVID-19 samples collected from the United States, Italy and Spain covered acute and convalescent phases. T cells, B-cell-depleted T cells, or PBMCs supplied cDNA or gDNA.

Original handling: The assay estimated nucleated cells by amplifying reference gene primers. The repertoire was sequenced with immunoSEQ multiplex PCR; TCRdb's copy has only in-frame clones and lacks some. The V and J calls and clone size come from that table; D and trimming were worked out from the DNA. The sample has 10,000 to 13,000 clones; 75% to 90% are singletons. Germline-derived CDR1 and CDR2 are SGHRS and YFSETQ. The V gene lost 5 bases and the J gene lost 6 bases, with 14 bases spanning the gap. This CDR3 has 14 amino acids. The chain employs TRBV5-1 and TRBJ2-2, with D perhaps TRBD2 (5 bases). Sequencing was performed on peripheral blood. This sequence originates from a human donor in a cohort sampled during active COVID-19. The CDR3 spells CASRSDSLSGELFF. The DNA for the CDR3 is TGCGCCAGCAGGTCGGACTCCCTATCCGGGGAGCTGTTTTTT. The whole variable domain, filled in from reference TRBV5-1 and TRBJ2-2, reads KAGVTQTPRYLIKTRGQQVTLSCSPISGHRSVSWYQQTPGQGLQFLFEYFSETQRNKGNFPGRFSGRQFSNSRSEMNVSTLELGDSALYLCASRSDSLSGELFFGEGSRLTVL.